This TCR beta chain was profiled in a study of blood T cell repertoires in COVID-19. Study-wide background: Acute and convalescent COVID-19 specimens originated in the United States, Italy and Spain. Sources were T cells, B-cell-depleted T cells, or PBMCs; the material itself was cDNA or gDNA.

In the original analysis: Scientists estimated how many nucleated cells there were by amplifying reference gene primers. Some clones are missing from TCRdb's copy, which holds only in-frame ones; the method was immunoSEQ multiplex PCR. D and trimming were read from the DNA, whereas the V and J calls and clone size are those reported in that table. The data show under 300,000 clones, about four fifths seen once. Sequenced sample: peripheral blood. The receptor was derived from a woman between 50 and 59 years old who had recovered from COVID-19.

The CDR3 spells CASSSTDRGGIVNQPQHF. The CDR3 DNA sequence: TGCGCCAGCAGTTCAACGGACAGGGGGGGGATCGTCAATCAGCCCCAGCATTTT. The V call is TRBV10-1, the J call TRBJ1-5; 10 nucleotides line up with TRBD1. Germline V gene sequence: CDR1 WNHNN, CDR2 SYGVQD (reference sequence). The junction had 13 bases not matched to a gene; V was cut back by 5 bases and J by 3 bases. The CDR3 totals 18 residues.